This TCR beta chain appears in the sequencing data of a study of shared clonotypes between healthy human individuals. Of note for this clone: Its antigen is unknown.

Assay used: immunoSEQ multiplex PCR; TCRdb lists only in-frame clones, some missing. This table has around 1.4 million clones, 97% to 99% appearing once. Germline CDR1 and CDR2: KGHSH and LQKENI. With 4 bases removed from V and 5 bases from J, the gap between germline ends came to 21 bases. This CDR3 is built from 16 residues. Whole-study findings and limits: Among a handful of donors, roughly 5% of naive CD4 clonotypes were found in common.

This rearrangement joins TRBV18 to TRBJ2-7; D gene uncertain. Sequencing was done on a sample of naive CD4+ T cells sorted from blood. Subset noted: CD45RA+ positively selected. This sequence originates from a man under 40 in good health. Here the CDR3 DNA reads TGTGCCAGCTCACTAGGGCAAATTGGTGCGAGTAACGAGCAGTACTTC. Its translation: CASSLGQIGASNEQYF.